This TCR beta chain was obtained from a study of T cell repertoires in cytomegalovirus infection. Study-level findings and limits: HLA-C-restricted TCR beta clonotypes specific for CMV led the ex vivo response.

Each CDR3 protein gets one entry after TCRdb re-called the reads with MiXCR. The data contain about 500,000 distinct CDR3 sequences, roughly a third of them singletons. The germline gives CDR1 SNHLY, CDR2 FYNNEI. The CDR3 is 14 residues long. Trimming cost V 9 bases and J 4 bases, with 19 bases left between them. About this clonotype itself: What it binds is not known.

J is TRBJ2-7 and V is TRBV2; D gene uncertain. The sample here was cultured PBMCs, taken from culture after CMV antigen stimulation. This clonotype was obtained from a human donor in good health (CMV status not recorded). Some clones in this sample may be carry-over from other donors' samples. CDR3 DNA: TGTGCCAGTGGATTTGCCAGGCCGGCGTACGAGCAGTACTTC. As protein: CASGFARPAYEQYF.